This T cell receptor (beta chain) originates from a study of shared clonotypes between healthy human individuals. Study results and caveats: Compared with clonotypes that all four donors shared, non-shared clonotypes had lower generation probabilities.

In the original workflow: Filtering of immunoSEQ junctional sequences could not match full-length read filtering. Assay: immunoSEQ multiplex PCR; the TCRdb copy retains only in-frame clones and omits some. V, J and clone size reflect that table, while D and trimming were determined from the DNA. The sample holds 2,500,000 or so clones, about nine tenths seen once. A remark on this clone: The target antigen is unknown.

The germline gives CDR1 SGDLS, CDR2 YYNGEE. The CDR3 runs 14 residues. Deletions cut 3 bases from V and 4 bases from J, with 13 bases between. The sequenced sample was naive CD4+ T cells from PBMCs. Subset in this sample: CD45RA+ positively selected. The rearrangement joins TRBV9 to TRBJ1-1; D ambiguous. This TCR derives from a man younger than 35 in good health. Some clones in this sample may be carry-over from other donors' samples. CDR3 in DNA: TGTGCCAGCAGCGCCACCGACGTGGGCACTGAAGCTTTCTTT. It encodes CASSATDVGTEAFF.